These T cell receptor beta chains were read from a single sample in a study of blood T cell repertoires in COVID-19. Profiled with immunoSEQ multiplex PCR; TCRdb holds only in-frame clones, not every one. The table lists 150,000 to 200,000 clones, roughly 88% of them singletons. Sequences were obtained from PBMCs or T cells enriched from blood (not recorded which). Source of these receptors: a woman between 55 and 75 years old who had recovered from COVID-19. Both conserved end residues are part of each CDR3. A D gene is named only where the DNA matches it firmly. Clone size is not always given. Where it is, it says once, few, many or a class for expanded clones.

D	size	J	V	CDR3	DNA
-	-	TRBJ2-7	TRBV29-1	CSVRARGGEQYF	TGCAGCGTGAGAGCGCGCGGTGGTGAGCAGTACTTC
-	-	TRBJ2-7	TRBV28	CASSVLVQGKYEQYF	TGTGCCAGCAGCGTCCTCGTCCAGGGGAAGTACGAGCAGTACTTC
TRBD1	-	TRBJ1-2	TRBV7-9	CASSFGTGMENYGYTF	TGTGCCAGCAGCTTTGGGACAGGGATGGAGAACTATGGCTACACCTTC
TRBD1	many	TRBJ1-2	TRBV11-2	CASSGLDRTLGYTF	TGTGCCAGCAGCGGCCTGGACAGGACCCTTGGCTACACCTTC
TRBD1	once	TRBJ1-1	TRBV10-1	CASSDGQGELDTEAFF	TGCGCCAGCAGTGATGGACAGGGGGAATTGGACACTGAAGCTTTCTTT
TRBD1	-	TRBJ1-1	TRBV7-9	CASSFLDRDTEAFF	TGTGCCAGCAGCTTCTTGGACAGGGACACTGAAGCTTTCTTT
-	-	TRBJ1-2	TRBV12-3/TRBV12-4	CASSRQNYGYTF	TGTGCCAGCAGTAGACAGAACTATGGCTACACCTTC
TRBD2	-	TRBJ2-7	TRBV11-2	CASSLSGGPYEQYF	TGTGCCAGCAGCTTGTCGGGAGGGCCATACGAGCAGTACTTC
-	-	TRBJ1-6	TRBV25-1	CASSGGFTLHF	TGTGCCAGCTCCGGGGGTTTCACCCTCCACTTT
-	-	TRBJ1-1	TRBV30	CAWSVRVGDTEAFF	TGTGCCTGGAGTGTACGGGTAGGGGACACTGAAGCTTTCTTT
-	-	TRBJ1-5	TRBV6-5	CASIPGDTRHQPQHF	TGTGCCAGCATCCCCGGGGATACGAGACATCAGCCCCAGCATTTT
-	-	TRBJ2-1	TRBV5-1	CASSLVFSVSYNEQFF	TGCGCCAGCAGCTTGGTTTTTAGCGTCAGCTACAATGAGCAGTTCTTC
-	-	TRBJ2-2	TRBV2	CASRWGDNTGELFF	TGTGCCAGCCGGTGGGGAGATAACACCGGGGAGCTGTTTTTT
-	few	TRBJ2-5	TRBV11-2	CASSLNRPQETQYF	TGTGCCAGCAGCTTAAACAGGCCCCAAGAGACCCAGTACTTC
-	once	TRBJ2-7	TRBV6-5	CASRDFHPGYF	TGTGCCAGCAGGGACTTTCACCCAGGGTACTTC
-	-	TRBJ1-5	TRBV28	CASSFNQDFNQPQHF	TGTGCCAGCAGTTTTAACCAGGACTTCAATCAGCCCCAGCATTTT
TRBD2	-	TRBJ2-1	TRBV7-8	CASTRGGSGGLANEQFF	TGTGCCAGCACCCGAGGGGGTAGCGGGGGGCTAGCCAATGAGCAGTTCTTC
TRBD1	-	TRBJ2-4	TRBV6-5	CASSSTGVDQNIQYF	TGTGCCAGCAGTTCGACAGGGGTGGATCAAAACATTCAGTACTTC
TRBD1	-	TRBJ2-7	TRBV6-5	CASSYLPRTGYYEQYF	TGTGCCAGCAGTTACCTACCCAGGACAGGTTACTACGAGCAGTACTTC
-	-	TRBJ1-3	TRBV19	CASSRRASRNTIYF	TGTGCCTCCTCACGCCGAGCGAGTCGAAACACCATATATTTT
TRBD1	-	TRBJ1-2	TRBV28	CASRLTGIGYTF	TGTGCCAGCAGATTGACAGGGATCGGCTACACCTTC
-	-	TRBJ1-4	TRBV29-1	CSVDRRSGNEKLFF	TGCAGCGTCGATAGGCGGTCTGGTAATGAAAAACTGTTTTTT
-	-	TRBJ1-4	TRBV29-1	CSVIGRNEKLFF	TGCAGCGTCATCGGGAGGAATGAAAAACTGTTTTTT
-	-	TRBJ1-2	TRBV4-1	CASSQGFGEGYTF	TGCGCCAGCAGCCAAGGGTTCGGGGAAGGCTACACCTTC
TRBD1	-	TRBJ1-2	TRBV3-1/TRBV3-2	CAGGQVNYGYTF	TGTGCCGGTGGACAGGTGAACTATGGCTACACCTTC
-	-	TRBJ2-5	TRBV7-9	CASPPYAQYF	TGTGCCAGCCCCCCCTACGCCCAGTACTTC
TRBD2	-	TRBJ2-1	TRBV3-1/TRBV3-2	CASSQGAGGSYNEQFF	TGTGCCAGCAGCCAAGGAGCGGGAGGATCCTACAATGAGCAGTTCTTC
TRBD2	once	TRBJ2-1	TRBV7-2	CASSLDGTSGGPYNEQFF	TGTGCCAGCAGCTTAGATGGGACTAGCGGGGGGCCCTACAATGAGCAGTTCTTC
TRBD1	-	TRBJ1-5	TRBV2	CASSRTGSNQPQHF	TGTGCCAGCAGTAGGACAGGGAGCAATCAGCCCCAGCATTTT
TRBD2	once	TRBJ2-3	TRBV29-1	CSVEIAGGSTQYF	TGCAGCGTTGAAATAGCGGGGGGTTCGACGCAGTATTTT
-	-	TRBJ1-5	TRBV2	CASSSWTVGRQPQHF	TGTGCCAGCAGCTCCTGGACAGTGGGTCGTCAGCCCCAGCATTTT
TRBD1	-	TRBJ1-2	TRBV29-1	CSVGTGVNYGYTF	TGCAGCGTGGGGACAGGGGTTAACTATGGCTACACCTTC
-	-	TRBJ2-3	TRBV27	CASGGDSLDTQYF	TGTGCCAGCGGGGGCGACTCTCTGGATACGCAGTATTTT
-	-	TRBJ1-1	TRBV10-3	CAIRPEGYTEAFF	TGTGCCATCAGACCCGAGGGCTACACTGAAGCTTTCTTT
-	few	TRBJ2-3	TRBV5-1	CASSSGLPPDTQYF	TGCGCCAGCAGCTCGGGACTGCCTCCAGATACGCAGTATTTT
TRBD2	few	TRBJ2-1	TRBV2	CASSESGTSGYYNEQFF	TGTGCCAGCAGCGAATCCGGGACTAGCGGTTACTACAATGAGCAGTTCTTC
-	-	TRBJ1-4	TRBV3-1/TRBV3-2	CASSQEEDSNEKLFF	TGTGCCAGCAGCCAAGAAGAGGATTCTAATGAAAAACTGTTTTTT
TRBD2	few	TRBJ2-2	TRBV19	CASIVAGGFTGELFF	TGTGCCAGTATTGTGGCGGGGGGATTCACCGGGGAGCTGTTTTTT
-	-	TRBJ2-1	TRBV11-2	CASSLEPPSSSYNEQFF	TGTGCCAGCAGCTTAGAGCCCCCTTCTAGCTCCTACAATGAGCAGTTCTTC
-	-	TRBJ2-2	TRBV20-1	CSASQETGELFF	TGCAGTGCTAGTCAGGAAACCGGGGAGCTGTTTTTT
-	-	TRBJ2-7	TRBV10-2	CASNPGLLSYEQYF	TGCGCCAGCAATCCGGGACTCCTCTCCTACGAGCAGTACTTC
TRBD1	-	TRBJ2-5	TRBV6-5	CATFPDRVGETQYF	TGTGCCACCTTCCCGGACAGGGTTGGGGAGACCCAGTACTTC
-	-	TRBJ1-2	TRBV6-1	CASSEAQDYGYTF	TGTGCCAGCAGTGAAGCGCAGGACTATGGCTACACCTTC
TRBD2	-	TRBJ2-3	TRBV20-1	CSASRGGNTDTQYF	TGCAGTGCTAGTCGGGGGGGAAACACAGATACGCAGTATTTT
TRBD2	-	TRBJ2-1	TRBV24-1	CATASGPYNEQFF	TGTGCCACCGCTAGCGGGCCGTACAATGAGCAGTTCTTC
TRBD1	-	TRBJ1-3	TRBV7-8	CASARQGFGNTIYF	TGTGCCAGCGCGAGACAGGGGTTTGGAAACACCATATATTTT